This is a list of T cell receptor beta chains from one sample in a study of CD8+CD57+ T cells in acquired aplastic anemia. TCRdb re-called the reads with MiXCR, one entry per CDR3 protein. The table includes fewer than 200,000 distinct CDR3 sequences, 35% to 55% detected once. Input material: sorted CD4+, CD8+, or CD8+CD57+ T cells (not recorded which) from PBMCs. These receptors were collected from a human donor in good health. The CDR3 runs from the conserved cysteine through the conserved F or W. The order of the fields is J gene, CDR3 length, D gene, clone size, V gene, CDR3 protein, CDR3 DNA. D genes are given only for firm matches. Size is omitted from some rows. Given values are once, few, many or a class for expanded clones.

TRBJ2-2	16	.	many	TRBV11-1	CASSLVAGTVTGELFF	TGTGCCAGCAGCTTAGTTGCAGGGACGGTCACCGGGGAGCTGTTTTTT
TRBJ2-1	14	TRBD1	few	TRBV20-1	CSARRDRGRNEQFF	TGCAGTGCTAGACGAGACAGGGGGCGAAATGAGCAGTTCTTC
TRBJ2-5	14	.	.	TRBV5-1	CASSLLGAGETQYF	TGCGCCAGCAGCTTGCTGGGGGCGGGAGAGACCCAGTACTTC
TRBJ2-1	16	TRBD2	.	TRBV13	CASSPSRSGDYNEQFF	TGTGCCAGCAGCCCTAGTCGTAGCGGGGATTACAATGAGCAGTTCTTC
TRBJ2-2	16	.	many	TRBV11-2	CASSLVGGVNTGELFF	TGTGCCAGCAGCTTAGTGGGCGGGGTTAACACCGGGGAGCTGTTTTTT
TRBJ1-6	22	.	many	TRBV4-1	CASSQDPPGPFGDSSYNSPLHF	TGCGCCAGCAGCCAAGATCCCCCTGGACCCTTCGGTGATTCCTCCTATAATTCACCCCTCCACTTT
TRBJ2-2	16	TRBD2	.	TRBV19	CATRRLAGADTGELFF	TGTGCCACTCGACGACTAGCGGGAGCGGACACCGGGGAGCTGTTTTTT
TRBJ2-1	13	.	many	TRBV15	CATSSGQGGEQFF	TGTGCCACCAGCTCCGGCCAGGGCGGCGAGCAGTTCTTC
TRBJ1-6	14	.	many	TRBV4-1	CASSQLADNSPLHF	TGCGCCAGCAGCCAACTGGCAGATAATTCACCCCTCCACTTT
TRBJ2-7	14	.	many	TRBV6-5	CASSYVEGWHEQYF	TGTGCCAGCAGTTACGTGGAGGGGTGGCACGAGCAGTACTTC
TRBJ2-1	15	TRBD1	.	TRBV5-1	CASSLGGTGGNEQFF	TGCGCCAGCAGCTTGGGCGGGACAGGGGGCAATGAGCAGTTCTTC
TRBJ2-1	13	.	many	TRBV5-1	CASSVPWDNEQFF	TGCGCCAGCAGTGTGCCTTGGGACAATGAGCAGTTCTTC
TRBJ1-5	14	TRBD1	.	TRBV15	CATSRQGNNQPQHF	TGTGCCACCAGCCGACAGGGAAACAATCAGCCCCAGCATTTT
TRBJ1-5	18	TRBD1	many	TRBV19	CASYPGTGGARSNQPQHF	TGTGCCAGTTACCCCGGGACAGGGGGCGCGAGGAGCAATCAGCCCCAGCATTTT
TRBJ2-7	16	TRBD1	few	TRBV10-3	CAISDQQGARGHEQYF	TGTGCCATCAGTGACCAACAGGGGGCGCGGGGTCACGAGCAGTACTTC
TRBJ2-3	13	.	many	TRBV2	CASIIRSTDTQYF	TGTGCCAGCATAATCAGGTCCACAGATACGCAGTATTTT
TRBJ1-1	13	.	many	TRBV5-1	CASSLVPGSEAFF	TGCGCCAGCAGCTTGGTGCCGGGTAGTGAAGCTTTCTTT
TRBJ2-5	12	TRBD2	.	TRBV10-3	CAISQGGETQYF	TGTGCCATCAGTCAGGGAGGGGAGACCCAGTACTTC
TRBJ2-4	16	.	many	TRBV11-2	CASSLGTAVAKNIQYF	TGTGCCAGCAGCTTAGGGACAGCGGTAGCCAAAAACATTCAGTACTTC
TRBJ2-1	15	TRBD2	.	TRBV30	CAWTSWGLAGNEQFF	TGTGCCTGGACTTCCTGGGGACTAGCGGGGAATGAGCAGTTCTTC
TRBJ2-1	15	TRBD1	.	TRBV5-1	CASSSPGQGANEQFF	TGCGCCAGCAGCTCTCCGGGACAGGGGGCGAATGAGCAGTTCTTC
TRBJ2-2	16	TRBD2	many	TRBV5-4	CASSGWTSGGTGELFF	TGTGCCAGCAGCGGGTGGACTAGCGGGGGAACCGGGGAGCTGTTTTTT